This is a list of T cell receptor beta chains from one sample in a study of T-cell memory formation after mild COVID-19. TCRdb ran MiXCR on the 5' RACE reads and lists one entry per CDR3 protein. The table records some 600,000 distinct CDR3 sequences, 17% of them present only once. The sample taken for sequencing was PBMCs or a T cell subset sorted from them (not recorded which). All receptors come from an adult woman who had mild COVID-19 (a few samples of this study predate the infection). Cell type and time point are not known. CDR3s include the opening cysteine and the closing phenylalanine or tryptophan. Fields, in order: V gene, J gene, clone size, D gene, CDR3 protein, CDR3 DNA. The D gene is left open where the match is weak. Not every row has a clone size; where given, it reads once, few, many or a size class.

TRBV20-1,TRBJ2-7,many,TRBD2,CSGIAGNLYEQYF,TGCAGTGGAATAGCGGGGAACCTCTACGAGCAGTACTTC
TRBV2,TRBJ2-1,many,NA,CASSASLRANEQFF,TGTGCCAGCAGTGCCTCCCTACGGGCCAATGAGCAGTTCTTC
TRBV11-1,TRBJ2-3,NA,TRBD2,CASSLGLAGALDTQYF,TGTGCCAGCAGCTTAGGACTAGCGGGAGCTTTGGATACGCAGTATTTT
TRBV12-3/TRBV12-4,TRBJ1-2,once,NA,CASSLKGSRANGYTF,TGTGCCAGCAGTTTAAAAGGGAGCAGGGCCAATGGCTACACCTTC
TRBV19,TRBJ2-2,few,NA,CASSPRGGTNTGELFF,TGTGCCAGTAGCCCGAGGGGCGGGACGAACACCGGGGAGCTGTTTTTT
TRBV20-1,TRBJ2-1,many,NA,CSARVLGGLSSYNEQFF,TGCAGTGCTAGAGTTCTCGGAGGCCTGAGCTCCTACAATGAGCAGTTCTTC
TRBV20-1,TRBJ2-4,NA,NA,CSARTVHQYF,TGCAGTGCTAGGACGGTCCATCAGTACTTC
TRBV12-3/TRBV12-4,TRBJ2-2,NA,NA,CASSLNTQENTGELFF,TGTGCCAGCAGTTTAAACACCCAAGAGAACACCGGGGAGCTGTTTTTT
TRBV4-1,TRBJ1-2,few,NA,CASSPDGGFSANYGYTF,TGCGCCAGCAGCCCGGACGGAGGGTTTAGCGCTAACTATGGCTACACCTTC
TRBV12-3/TRBV12-4,TRBJ1-3,NA,NA,CASSGRHVSGNTIYF,TGTGCCAGCAGCGGACGGCACGTCTCTGGAAACACCATATATTTT
TRBV2,TRBJ1-5,NA,NA,CASSFDSYSNQPQHF,TGTGCCAGCAGTTTCGACAGTTATAGCAATCAGCCCCAGCATTTT
TRBV11-2,TRBJ2-2,few,NA,CASSPVTGRGGELFF,TGTGCCAGCAGCCCAGTGACAGGGCGGGGCGGGGAGCTGTTTTTT
TRBV5-8,TRBJ2-1,NA,TRBD2,CASSGGGTSYNEQFF,TGTGCCAGCAGCGGTGGAGGGACTAGCTACAATGAGCAGTTCTTC
TRBV7-8,TRBJ2-7,NA,TRBD1,CASSLAGQGVSYEQYF,TGTGCCAGCAGCTTAGCCGGACAGGGGGTCTCCTACGAGCAGTACTTC
TRBV14,TRBJ1-2,NA,NA,CASSQESSVRTPNYGYTF,TGTGCCAGCAGCCAAGAGTCCTCGGTAAGGACCCCTAACTATGGCTACACCTTC
TRBV28,TRBJ1-5,few,NA,CASSQSGRYLSNQPQHF,TGTGCCAGCAGTCAATCCGGCAGGTACCTTAGCAATCAGCCCCAGCATTTT
TRBV7-9,TRBJ1-2,NA,NA,CASSPRQIYGYTF,TGTGCCAGCAGCCCACGACAGATCTATGGCTACACCTTC
TRBV5-6,TRBJ2-7,NA,NA,CASSSPGEASYEQYF,TGTGCCAGCAGCTCCCCCGGGGAGGCCTCCTACGAGCAGTACTTC
TRBV6-5,TRBJ1-2,NA,NA,CASSYSLGNYYGYTF,TGTGCCAGCAGTTACTCGCTGGGGAATTACTATGGCTACACCTTC
TRBV6-5,TRBJ2-1,many,TRBD1,CASSTQGVFYNEQFF,TGTGCCAGCAGTACACAGGGGGTATTCTACAATGAGCAGTTCTTC
TRBV27,TRBJ1-2,NA,TRBD1,CASRMKGAGGYTF,TGTGCCAGCAGGATGAAGGGGGCGGGTGGCTACACCTTC
TRBV20-1,TRBJ2-3,few,NA,CSARGITDTQYF,TGCAGTGCTAGAGGCATCACAGATACGCAGTATTTT
TRBV29-1,TRBJ1-1,NA,NA,CSANRDMNTEAFF,TGCAGCGCCAACAGAGACATGAACACTGAAGCTTTCTTT
TRBV5-1,TRBJ2-3,NA,TRBD2,CASSPWGGREDTQYF,TGCGCCAGCAGCCCCTGGGGGGGGAGGGAAGATACGCAGTATTTT
TRBV24-1,TRBJ1-1,NA,TRBD1,CATSDTGTGDTEAFF,TGTGCCACCAGTGACACCGGGACAGGGGATACTGAAGCTTTCTTT
TRBV2,TRBJ2-1,NA,TRBD2,CASSPGLAGAATLEQFF,TGTGCCAGCAGCCCCGGACTAGCGGGGGCCGCGACTTTGGAGCAGTTCTTC